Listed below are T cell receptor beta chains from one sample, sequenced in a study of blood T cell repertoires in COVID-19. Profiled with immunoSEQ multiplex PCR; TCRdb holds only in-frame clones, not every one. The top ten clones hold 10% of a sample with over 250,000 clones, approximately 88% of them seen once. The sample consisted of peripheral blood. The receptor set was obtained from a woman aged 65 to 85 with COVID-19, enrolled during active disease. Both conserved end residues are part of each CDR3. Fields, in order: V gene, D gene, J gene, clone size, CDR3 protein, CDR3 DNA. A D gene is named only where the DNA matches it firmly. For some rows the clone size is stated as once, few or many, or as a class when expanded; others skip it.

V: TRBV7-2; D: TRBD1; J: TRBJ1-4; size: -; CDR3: CASSLGGQVNEKLFF; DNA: TGTGCCAGCAGCTTAGGGGGACAGGTTAATGAAAAACTGTTTTTT
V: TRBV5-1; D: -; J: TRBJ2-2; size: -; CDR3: CASSLVSVTGELFF; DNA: TGCGCCAGCAGCTTGGTATCAGTCACCGGGGAGCTGTTTTTT
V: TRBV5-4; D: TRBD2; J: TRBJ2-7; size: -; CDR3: CASSLGTSLKQYF; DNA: TGTGCCAGCAGCTTGGGGACTAGCCTAAAGCAGTACTTC
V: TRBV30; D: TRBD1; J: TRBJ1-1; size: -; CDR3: CAWSVKQGGLGAFF; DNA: TGTGCCTGGAGTGTTAAACAGGGGGGCTTGGGAGCTTTCTTT
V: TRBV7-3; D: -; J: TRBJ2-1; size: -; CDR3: CASSLGSYNEQFF; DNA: TGTGCCAGCAGCTTAGGCAGCTACAATGAGCAGTTCTTC
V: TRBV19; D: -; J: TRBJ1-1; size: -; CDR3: CASSIQGTGTEAFF; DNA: TGTGCCAGTAGTATACAGGGGACGGGCACTGAAGCTTTCTTT
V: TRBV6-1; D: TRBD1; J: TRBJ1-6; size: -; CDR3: CASSDRQGNNSPLHF; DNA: TGTGCCAGCAGTGACAGACAGGGGAACAATTCACCCCTCCACTTT
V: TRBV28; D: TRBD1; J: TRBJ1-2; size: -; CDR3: CASSPSRTGVDYGYTF; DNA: TGTGCCAGCAGTCCATCCAGGACAGGGGTCGACTATGGCTACACCTTC
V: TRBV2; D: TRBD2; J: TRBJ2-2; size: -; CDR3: CASRLAGVTGELFF; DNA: TGTGCCAGCAGACTAGCGGGAGTCACCGGGGAGCTGTTTTTT
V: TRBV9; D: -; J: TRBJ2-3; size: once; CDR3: CASSVQGMGTDTQYF; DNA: TGTGCCAGCAGCGTCCAGGGTATGGGCACAGATACGCAGTATTTT
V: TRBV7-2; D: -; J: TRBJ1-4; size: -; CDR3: CASSRGPPSLINEKLFF; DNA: TGTGCCAGCAGCCGCGGGCCTCCTTCACTTATTAATGAAAAACTGTTTTTT
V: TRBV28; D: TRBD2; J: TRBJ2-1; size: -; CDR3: CASSQGLAGAYNEQFF; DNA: TGTGCCAGCAGCCAGGGACTAGCGGGGGCATACAATGAGCAGTTCTTC
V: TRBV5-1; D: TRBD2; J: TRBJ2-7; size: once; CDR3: CASSLGRGLLPEQYF; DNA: TGCGCCAGCAGCTTGGGACGGGGACTATTACCCGAGCAGTACTTC
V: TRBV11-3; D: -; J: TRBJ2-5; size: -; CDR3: CASSPGETQYF; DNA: TGTGCCAGCAGCCCCGGAGAGACCCAGTACTTC
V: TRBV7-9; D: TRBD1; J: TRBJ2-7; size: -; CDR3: CASSRGGRYEQYF; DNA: TGTGCCAGCAGCCGAGGGGGCAGGTACGAGCAGTACTTC
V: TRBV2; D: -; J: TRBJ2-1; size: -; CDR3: CASSVSATYNEQFF; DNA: TGTGCCAGCAGTGTTAGCGCGACTTACAATGAGCAGTTCTTC
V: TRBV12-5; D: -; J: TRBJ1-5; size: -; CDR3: CASGEDTYSNQPQHF; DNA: TGTGCTAGTGGTGAAGACACGTATAGCAATCAGCCCCAGCATTTT
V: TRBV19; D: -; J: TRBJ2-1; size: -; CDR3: CASSPGITGPLGEQFF; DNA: TGTGCCAGTAGCCCTGGCATCACAGGACCCCTCGGAGAGCAGTTCTTC
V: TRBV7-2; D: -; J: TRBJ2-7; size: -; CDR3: CASSLGVRFGLTYEQYF; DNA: TGTGCCAGCAGCTTAGGGGTTCGTTTCGGGTTAACCTACGAGCAGTACTTC